This TCR beta chain stems from a study of cytomegalovirus exposure and HLA in healthy donors. Trimming took 4 bases from V and 2 from J; bases not matched to a gene: 10. This CDR3 is built from 16 residues. CDR1 is SGHAT, CDR2 FQNNGV, per germline. Researchers ran the PCR with 60 Vbeta and 13 Jbeta primers. Profiling relied on immunoSEQ multiplex PCR, and the TCRdb table lists in-frame clones only, not all of them. The table has some 130,000 clones, 60% to 80% seen once; the top ten hold 2% to 2.5%. This clone was counted a few times. The clonotype comes from a man aged 30-40 years in good health and CMV-seronegative. Sequenced material: PBMCs. The V and J genes are TRBV11-2 and TRBJ2-7, with 8 positions matching TRBD1. CDR3 sequence: CASSSRRQGRTYEQYF. The DNA for the CDR3 is TGTGCCAGCAGCTCACGGCGACAGGGGAGGACCTACGAGCAGTACTTC.